A selection of T cell receptor beta chains follows, all from one sample in a study of CD8+ T cells in alopecia areata. The data were produced by immunoSEQ multiplex PCR, yet TCRdb's version contains in-frame clones alone and is incomplete. The data hold around 190,000 clones, with 55% to 70% observed a single time. This sample comprised CD4+ T cells sorted from blood, obtained at week 4, from a patient treated with tofacitinib. Receptor source: a human donor with alopecia areata. Each CDR3 is given with its conserved first and last residue. The D gene is left open where the match is weak. Size values are once, few and many counts, or a class for expanded clones, and some rows have none.

d_call j_call v_call clone_size cdr3_nt cdr3_aa
NA TRBJ1-2 TRBV30 NA TGTGCCTGGAGCAGGGACTATGGCTACACCTTC CAWSRDYGYTF
NA TRBJ2-7 TRBV19 once TGTGCCAGTAGTATGGCGGGGTTCTCCTACGAGCAGTACTTC CASSMAGFSYEQYF
NA TRBJ2-2 TRBV4-1 NA TGCGCCAGCAGCCCATTAGCGTACGGGGCCGAATCGGCCGGGGAGCTGTTTTTT CASSPLAYGAESAGELFF
NA TRBJ2-3 TRBV18 NA TGTGCCAGCTCACGAACTTCTAGCACAGATACGCAGTATTTT CASSRTSSTDTQYF
NA TRBJ1-2 TRBV9 NA TGTGCCAGCAGCCACCTGGACACCACTAACTATGGCTACACCTTC CASSHLDTTNYGYTF
NA TRBJ2-5 TRBV27 NA TGTGCCAGCAGTCGCGAGACCCAGTACTTC CASSRETQYF
NA TRBJ1-2 TRBV5-6 NA TGTGCCAGCAGCTCTGGACGGCACTATGGCTACACCTTC CASSSGRHYGYTF
NA TRBJ2-7 TRBV5-1 few TGCGCCAGCAGCCCACGGGACGCCGGACGGCAGGAGCAGTACTTC CASSPRDAGRQEQYF
NA TRBJ1-2 TRBV25-1 NA TGTGCCAGCAGTGAATCGGCAGGGGTGAGGGGCTACACCTTC CASSESAGVRGYTF
NA TRBJ1-1 TRBV30 NA TGTGCCTGGAGTGTCCGGGCCTTACTAATGAACACTGAAGCTTTCTTT CAWSVRALLMNTEAFF
NA TRBJ2-5 TRBV20-1 NA TGCAGTGCTAGCGTCGAAGAGACCCAGTACTTC CSASVEETQYF
TRBD2 TRBJ2-3 TRBV10-2 NA TGCGCCAGCAAGGGGGTTGGCGGGGGGGCCTGGGATACGCAGTATTTT CASKGVGGGAWDTQYF
TRBD1 TRBJ1-2 TRBV7-2 NA TGTGCCAGCAGCTTAGCCAAGGGACAGGGAGGGGGCTACACCTTC CASSLAKGQGGGYTF
NA TRBJ1-2 TRBV20-1 once TGCAGTGCTATGGGCCAGCATGGCTACACCTTC CSAMGQHGYTF
NA TRBJ1-1 TRBV29-1 NA TGCAGCGTTGAAGATCAGGTCGCGGCTTTCTTT CSVEDQVAAFF
TRBD2 TRBJ2-1 TRBV9 NA TGTGCCAGCAGCGTTGGACTAGCGGGGGGGCTGCAGTTCTTC CASSVGLAGGLQFF
NA TRBJ2-1 TRBV30 once TGTGCCTGGAGTGACCGGACAGGGAGGGTTGAGCAGTTCTTC CAWSDRTGRVEQFF
NA TRBJ1-1 TRBV5-1 NA TGCGCCAGCAGCTTAGGTCAGTCGAACACTGAAGCTTTCTTT CASSLGQSNTEAFF
NA TRBJ2-5 TRBV4-1 NA TGCGCCAGCAGCCTCGCCGAGACCCAGTACTTC CASSLAETQYF
NA TRBJ2-7 TRBV2 few TGTGCCAGCAGTGAGGGGTCTCGGGCCCACGAGCAGTACTTC CASSEGSRAHEQYF
NA TRBJ2-2 TRBV2 NA TGTGCCAGCCATCCGAACACCGGGGAGCTGTTTTTT CASHPNTGELFF
NA TRBJ2-5 TRBV6-6 NA TGTGCCAGCAGGCCAGGGGCAGACGGCAGAGAGACCCAGTACTTC CASRPGADGRETQYF
TRBD2 TRBJ2-7 TRBV5-1 NA TGCGCCAGCAGAGTAGGGGAGGGCGAGCAGTACTTC CASRVGEGEQYF
NA TRBJ1-2 TRBV20-1 few TGCAGTGCTAGCAGAGACTATGGCTACACCTTC CSASRDYGYTF
NA TRBJ2-7 TRBV9 NA TGTGCCAGCAGCTCCGGGACCTTGGCCTCCTACGAGCAGTACTTC CASSSGTLASYEQYF
NA TRBJ1-1 TRBV13 NA TGTGCCAGCAGGGTCAGAGGCCTCACTGAAGCTTTCTTT CASRVRGLTEAFF
TRBD2 TRBJ2-5 TRBV5-1 NA TGCGCCAGCAGCTTCGGGGGGTCAGAGACCCAGTACTTC CASSFGGSETQYF
NA TRBJ1-4 TRBV25-1 NA TGTGCCAGCGGAGGGGAAATGCACGAAAAACTGTTTTTT CASGGEMHEKLFF
NA TRBJ1-6 TRBV7-7 NA TGTGCTAGCAGCTTGGACGTAGGTTCACCCCTCCACTTT CASSLDVGSPLHF
NA TRBJ1-2 TRBV4-3 NA TGCGCCAGCAGCCAAGAAGGTTCTGTGGGCTACACCTTC CASSQEGSVGYTF
NA TRBJ2-3 TRBV5-1 NA TGCGCCAGCAGCTTGGGTGGAAGTTCCCCAGATACGCAGTATTTT CASSLGGSSPDTQYF
NA TRBJ2-6 TRBV30 NA TGTGCCTGGAGGGACAGTCCGAAACGCGTCCTGACTTTC CAWRDSPKRVLTF
TRBD2 TRBJ2-3 TRBV29-1 NA TGCAGCGTTGAAGACACCGGGGGGTCAGATACGCAGTATTTT CSVEDTGGSDTQYF
NA TRBJ2-3 TRBV18 NA TGTGCCAGCTCACCATCTGGCACAGATACGCAGTATTTT CASSPSGTDTQYF
TRBD2 TRBJ2-5 TRBV7-9 NA TGTGCCAGCAGCTTAGGAAGCGGCGGGAGGTACCAAGAGACCCAGTACTTC CASSLGSGGRYQETQYF
NA TRBJ2-1 TRBV7-9 NA TGTGCCAGCAGCTTACTAGGGGGGACAGCGAGCTCCTACAATGAGCAGTTCTTC CASSLLGGTASSYNEQFF
NA TRBJ2-5 TRBV4-3 few TGCGCCAGCAGCCAAGATCGACTGTCGGAGACCCAGTACTTC CASSQDRLSETQYF
TRBD2 TRBJ2-7 TRBV6-6 NA TGTGCCAGCACCCTAGCGGGGTCCGGCTCCTACGAGCAGTACTTC CASTLAGSGSYEQYF
NA TRBJ1-1 TRBV7-2 NA TGTGCCAGCAGCTTTTACACGGCCGGGAACACTGAAGCTTTCTTT CASSFYTAGNTEAFF